The 23 T cell receptor beta chains presented below share a single source sample, sequenced in a study of cytomegalovirus exposure and HLA in healthy donors. It was with 60 Vbeta and 13 Jbeta primers that the PCR ran. Sequenced by immunoSEQ multiplex PCR; TCRdb stores in-frame clones only, minus some. The sample lists more than 85,000 clones; around 70% were seen once. The sample taken for sequencing was PBMCs. The receptors stem from a man younger than 45 in good health and CMV-seronegative.

This chain joins TRBV5-6 and TRBJ1-2, with D hard to call. Deletions cut 2 bases from V and 3 bases from J, with 11 bases between. Germline V gives CDR1 SGHDT, CDR2 YYEEEE. The CDR3 spans 14 residues. CDR3 DNA sequence: TGTGCCAGCAGCTTAGTTGGCGAGGACTATGGCTACACCTTC. It specifies CASSLVGEDYGYTF.

J is TRBJ2-1 and V is TRBV4-2; the D gene is possibly TRBD1 (5 bases). The ends were cut back, 6 bases at V and 6 bases at J, with 18 bases in the middle. This CDR3 has 15 residues. The germline gives CDR1 LGHNA, CDR2 YNFKEQ. The CDR3 protein is CASRSFSGTGNEQFF. The CDR3 DNA reads TGTGCCAGCAGATCCTTTTCGGGCACAGGCAATGAGCAGTTCTTC.

This chain joins TRBV28 and TRBJ2-5; D not certain. The DNA end favors TRBJ2-7, so the J call may be wrong. Germline lookup yields CDR1 MDHEN and CDR2 SYDVKM. CDR3 size: 12 residues. CDR3 protein: CASSSTPYEQYF. In nucleotides, the CDR3 is TGTGCCAGCAGTTCGACACCTTACGAGCAGTACTTC.

Notes on this clone: A read error may account for a junction end that differs from germline. The chain carries TRBV10-3 and TRBJ2-5, with 8 bases matching TRBD1. Germline V CDR1 and CDR2: ENHRY, SYGVKD. The CDR3 totals 12 residues. CDR3 residues: CATSRDRETQYF. The CDR3 coding sequence is TGTGCCACCAGTCGGGACAGGGAGACCCAGTACTTC.

The gene calls are TRBV6-4 and TRBJ2-5; TRBD1 aligns across 8 bases. CDR1 and CDR2 from the germline V gene are MRHNA and SNTAGT. The J segment lost 5 bases and the V segment lost 5 bases, leaving 4 bases of the junction unmatched. The CDR3 has 13 amino acids. CDR3 coding DNA: TGTGCCAGCAGTTATGACAGGGGTGAGACCCAGTACTTC. It encodes CASSYDRGETQYF.

In its sample, this clone was seen once. This rearrangement joins TRBV7-8 to TRBJ2-1, with D possibly TRBD1 on 5 matching bases. V was trimmed by 0 bases and J by 14 bases, leaving 11 bases between them. CDR1 SGHVS and CDR2 FQNEAQ come from the germline V gene. The CDR3 consists of 12 residues. CDR3: CASSLAGRVKFF. The CDR3 DNA reads as TGTGCCAGCAGCTTAGCGGGCAGGGTGAAGTTCTTC.

The chain links TRBV4-3 to TRBJ2-1; tentative D call: TRBD2 (5 bases). The CDR3 is made up of 15 amino acids. Germline V gene sequence: CDR1 LGHNA, CDR2 YSLEER. V was trimmed by 1 base and J by 0 bases, leaving 7 bases between them. As DNA, the CDR3 is TGCGCCAGCAGCCAAGCAGGAGGCTCCTACAATGAGCAGTTCTTC. It codes for CASSQAGGSYNEQFF.

The V gene is TRBV18, the J gene TRBJ2-1, with 7 bases that match TRBD2. Germline CDR1 and CDR2: KGHSH and LQKENI. Trimming took 4 bases from V and 1 from J; bases not matched to a gene: 4. The CDR3 spans 15 residues. The CDR3, as DNA: TGTGCCAGCTCACTACTAGCGCTTTCCTACAATGAGCAGTTCTTC. Residues: CASSLLALSYNEQFF.

This rearrangement joins TRBV5-1 to TRBJ2-1; 10 bases match TRBD2. This CDR3 is built from 16 residues. Per the germline V gene, CDR1 is SGHRS and CDR2 is YFSETQ. With V trimmed by 4 bases and J by 2 bases, 6 bases remained unmatched. The CDR3 is CASSGGTSVAYNEQFF. As DNA, the CDR3 is TGCGCCAGCAGCGGGGGGACTAGCGTCGCCTACAATGAGCAGTTCTTC.

The gene calls are TRBV6-6 and TRBJ1-1, with 8 bases matching TRBD1. The CDR3 spans 14 residues. V shed 2 bases, J shed 5 bases, and the junction held 4 bases outside the gene matches. Looked up from germline, CDR1 is MNHNY and CDR2 is SVGAGI (reference sequence). DNA of the CDR3: TGTGCCAGCAGTTACCAGGGGGCCGGGACTGAAGCTTTCTTT. It specifies CASSYQGAGTEAFF.

The V gene is TRBV5-8, the J gene TRBJ1-2, with no clear D. Trimming pared 7 bases from V and 9 bases from J, leaving 19 bases between. The CDR3 has 13 amino acids. Germline V gene data show CDR1 as SGHTS and CDR2 as YDEGEE. CDR3 nucleotides: TGTGCCAGCCTCACAACAGATAGAGGGAGCTACACCTTC. Protein sequence: CASLTTDRGSYTF.

The rearrangement joins TRBV19 to TRBJ1-5; 9 nucleotides agree with TRBD1. The V gene's germline CDR1 is LNHDA and CDR2 SQIVND (reference sequence). The CDR3 is 16 residues long. The J segment lost 1 base and the V segment lost 2 bases, leaving 3 bases of the junction unmatched. For the CDR3, the DNA is TGTGCCAGTAGTATAACAGGGGGCTGGAGCAATCAGCCCCAGCATTTT. Translation: CASSITGGWSNQPQHF.

The J gene is TRBJ2-7, the V gene TRBV27, with D maybe TRBD2 (6 bases). The CDR3 has 14 amino acids. The ends were cut back, 4 bases at V and 3 bases at J, with 13 bases in the middle. Germline CDR1 and CDR2: MNHEY and SMNVEV (reference sequence). The chain's CDR3 is CASSYSGDNYEQYF. The CDR3 DNA reads as TGTGCCAGCAGTTATTCGGGGGATAACTACGAGCAGTACTTC.

The chain links TRBV7-9 to TRBJ2-1; 8 bases map to TRBD2. Trimming removed 1 base from V and 7 bases from J; junction bases left unmatched: 15. Germline V lookup: CDR1 SEHNR, CDR2 FQNEAQ (reference sequence). This CDR3 has 18 residues. CDR3 sequence reads: CASSLVLLQREWLNEQFF. The CDR3 DNA is TGTGCCAGCAGCTTAGTCCTCCTTCAGCGGGAGTGGTTAAATGAGCAGTTCTTC.

This clone showed up just a few times. This rearrangement joins TRBV9 to TRBJ2-5; D remains ambiguous. The length of the CDR3 is 15 residues. The germline CDR1 and CDR2 sequences are SGDLS and YYNGEE. The germline V and J ends were trimmed by 0 bases and 1 base, with 10 bases remaining between them. The CDR3 DNA reads TGTGCCAGCAGCGTAGGTCTCACTTCCCAAGAGACCCAGTACTTC. Its protein is CASSVGLTSQETQYF.

The chain couples TRBV19 to TRBJ1-2; 10 positions agree with TRBD1. Germline values: CDR1 LNHDA, CDR2 SQIVND (reference sequence). V was clipped by 1 base and J by 4 bases; unmatched bases: 3. The CDR3 runs 15 residues. CDR3 region: CASSIATGGAYGYTF. CDR3 in DNA: TGTGCCAGTAGTATAGCGACAGGGGGCGCCTATGGCTACACCTTC.

At least ten counts were recorded for this clone. The genes are TRBV7-8 and TRBJ2-7; 11 bases match TRBD2. Looked up from germline, CDR1 is SGHVS and CDR2 is FQNEAQ. The CDR3 spans 16 residues. V lost 2 bases to trimming and J lost 3 bases; unmatched junction nucleotides: 6. CDR3 bases: TGTGCCAGCAGCTTATCGGGGACTAGCGGCTACTACGAGCAGTACTTC. It specifies CASSLSGTSGYYEQYF. Filled out from reference TRBV7-8 and TRBJ2-7, the complete variable domain reads GAGVSQSPRYKVAKRGQDVALRCDPISGHVSLFWYQQALGQGPEFLTYFQNEAQLDKSGLPSDRFFAERPEGSVSTLKIQRTQQEDSAVYLCASSLSGTSGYYEQYFGPGTRLTVT.

The V and J genes are TRBV28 and TRBJ2-5; 9 nucleotides align to TRBD1. Per germline, CDR1 MDHEN and CDR2 SYDVKM. V was clipped by 4 bases and J by 4 bases; unmatched bases: 10. This CDR3 comprises 16 residues. The chain's CDR3 is CASSSPNRGRRETQYF. The CDR3 DNA follows: TGTGCCAGCAGTTCGCCAAACAGGGGGCGGAGAGAGACCCAGTACTTC.

This chain joins TRBV6-4 and TRBJ2-3, with D perhaps matching TRBD2 (6 bases). The CDR3 is made up of 17 amino acids. Germline V CDR1 and CDR2: MRHNA, SNTAGT. Trimming shortened V by 8 bases and J by 3 bases, and 24 bases separated the two germline ends. CDR3 protein: CASLVPTRRAMTDTQYF. Here the CDR3 DNA reads TGTGCCAGCCTGGTACCCACCCGGAGGGCTATGACAGATACGCAGTATTTT.

The chain employs TRBV11-3 and TRBJ1-2; D unresolved. V dropped 5 bases and J dropped 7 bases, with 23 bases sitting between them. This CDR3 has 16 residues. Germline V gene data show CDR1 as SGHNT and CDR2 as YENEEA. The chain's CDR3 is CASSPRRAGLPPGYTF. CDR3 coding DNA: TGTGCCAGCAGCCCTCGTCGCGCAGGACTCCCCCCTGGCTACACCTTC.

This chain connects TRBV7-2 to TRBJ2-1; possibly TRBD1 for D (6 bases). Trimming removed 0 bases at V and 9 bases at J, with 12 bases between. Germline values: CDR1 SGHTA, CDR2 FQGNSA. This CDR3 spans 14 amino acids. The CDR3 nucleotides are TGTGCCAGCAGCTTAGCGCTCAAAGGGGGTGAGCAGTTCTTC. This codes for CASSLALKGGEQFF.

The chain is built from TRBV21-1 and TRBJ2-1; whether TRBD1, the table's D call, matches the DNA was not checked. TRBV21-1 is marked as a pseudogene. The CDR3 loop spans 16 amino acids. Written as DNA, the CDR3 is TGTGCCAGCAGCAAAGCAGTAAACGGACAACACAATGAGCAGTTCTTC. Amino acid sequence: CASSKAVNGQHNEQFF.

This clone was seen just once. V usage is TRBV19 and J usage is TRBJ1-2; TRBD1 matches 10 bases. Per germline, CDR1 LNHDA and CDR2 SQIVND (reference sequence). The J segment lost 4 bases and the V segment lost 7 bases, leaving 12 bases of the junction unmatched. CDR3 length: 16 amino acids. In DNA, the CDR3 is TGTGCCAGTATGGAGACAGGGGGCGTCAAGTCCTATGGCTACACCTTC. This gives the protein CASMETGGVKSYGYTF.